This passage covers 4 T cell receptor beta chains from one sample sequenced in a study of shared T cell receptors in the human thymus. Generated by immunoSEQ multiplex PCR, the TCRdb table keeps only in-frame clones and is missing some. The data show about 380,000 clones, about 95% seen once. Sequenced sample: thymocytes. The source is a human donor.

The CDR3 DNA reads TGTGCCAGCCGTGGGGGGGCCCATCAGCCCCAGCATTTT. It is translated as CASRGGAHQPQHF. This sequence joins TRBV2 and TRBJ1-5; D might be TRBD1 (6 bases). This CDR3 region has 13 residues. V lost 8 bases and J 5 bases, leaving 13 bases between the germline ends. Germline loops: CDR1 SNHLY, CDR2 FYNNEI.

V is TRBV28 and J is TRBJ2-7; no definite D call. V dropped 3 bases and J dropped 2 bases, with 17 bases sitting between them. The germline V gene encodes CDR1 MDHEN and CDR2 SYDVKM. The CDR3 is 16 residues long. CDR3: CASSFPRSLGPYEQYF. The CDR3 DNA reads as TGTGCCAGCAGTTTCCCTAGGTCTCTCGGGCCCTACGAGCAGTACTTC.

The CDR3, as DNA: TGTGCCAGCAGCTTAGAACCCAGGGGACTAGCGGGCCTCCCCGGTGAGCAGTTCTTC. Translating gives CASSLEPRGLAGLPGEQFF. The chain joins TRBV11-3 to TRBJ2-1, with TRBD2 identical over 12 bases. This CDR3 has 19 residues. Germline V gene lookup returns CDR1 SGHNT and CDR2 YENEEA. V dropped 0 bases and J dropped 9; count of bases not matched to a gene: 15.

This sequence joins TRBV27 and TRBJ2-3; D not resolved. CDR1 is MNHEY and CDR2 is SMNVEV in the germline V gene (reference sequence). V lost 3 bases to trimming and J lost 1 base, with 11 bases between them. The CDR3 totals 15 residues. CDR3 sequence: CASSLKANRTDTQYF. The CDR3 coding sequence is TGTGCCAGCAGTTTGAAAGCGAACCGCACAGATACGCAGTATTTT.